Described below is a single T cell receptor (beta chain) sequence and its context. Stated time point: pretreatment peripheral blood. The sample originates from a study of PD-L1 blockade in urothelial cancer. Study background: Atezolizumab (1,200 mg intravenously every 3 weeks) began in 2014 for patients. Per blood sample, T cells had a median of roughly 140,000.

The CDR3 is made up of 14 amino acids. Germline V gives CDR1 LNHDA, CDR2 SQIVND (reference sequence). V was pared by 1 base and J by 6 bases, with 12 bases between. Templates that were synthetic TCR analogs were spiked into each PCR. Method: immunoSEQ multiplex PCR; TCRdb's copy keeps in-frame clones and lacks some. The sample has around 92,000 clones, about 90% seen once. The sequence was obtained from a woman aged 80 or over with urothelial cancer. The sequenced sample was PBMCs, obtained around atezolizumab (anti-PD-L1) treatment. The chain recombines TRBV19 with TRBJ2-5; D gene uncertain. The CDR3 nucleotides read TGTGCCAGTAGTATAGTCTCGGCGGCACAGACCCAGTACTTC. Translated, it gives CASSIVSAAQTQYF.